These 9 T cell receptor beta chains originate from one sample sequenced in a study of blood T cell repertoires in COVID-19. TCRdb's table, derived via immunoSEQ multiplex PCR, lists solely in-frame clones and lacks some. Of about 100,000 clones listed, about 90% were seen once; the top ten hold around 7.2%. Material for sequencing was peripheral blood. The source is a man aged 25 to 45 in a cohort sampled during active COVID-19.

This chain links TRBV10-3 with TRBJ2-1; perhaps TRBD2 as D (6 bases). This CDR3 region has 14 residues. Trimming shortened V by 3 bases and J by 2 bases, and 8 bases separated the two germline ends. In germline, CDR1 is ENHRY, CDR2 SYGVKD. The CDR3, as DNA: TGTGCCATCAGTGACAGACTAGCCTACAATGAGCAGTTCTTC. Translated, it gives CAISDRLAYNEQFF.

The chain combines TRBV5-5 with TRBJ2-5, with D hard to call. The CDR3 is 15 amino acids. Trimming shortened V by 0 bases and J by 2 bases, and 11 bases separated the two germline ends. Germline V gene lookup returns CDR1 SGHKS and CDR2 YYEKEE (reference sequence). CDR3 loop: CASSLDSRPQETQYF. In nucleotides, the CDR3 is TGTGCCAGCAGCTTGGATAGCCGCCCGCAAGAGACCCAGTACTTC. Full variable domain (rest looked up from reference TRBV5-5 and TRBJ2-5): DAGVTQSPTHLIKTRGQQVTLRCSPISGHKSVSWYQQVLGQGPQFIFQYYEKEERGRGNFPDRFSARQFPNYSSELNVNALLLGDSALYLCASSLDSRPQETQYFGPGTRLLVL.

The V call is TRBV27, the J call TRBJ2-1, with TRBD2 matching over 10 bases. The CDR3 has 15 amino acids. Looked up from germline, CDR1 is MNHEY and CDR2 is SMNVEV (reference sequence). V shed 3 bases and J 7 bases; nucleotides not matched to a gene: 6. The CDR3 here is CASSLTSGFVNEQFF. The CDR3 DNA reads TGTGCCAGCAGTTTGACTAGCGGGTTCGTAAATGAGCAGTTCTTC.

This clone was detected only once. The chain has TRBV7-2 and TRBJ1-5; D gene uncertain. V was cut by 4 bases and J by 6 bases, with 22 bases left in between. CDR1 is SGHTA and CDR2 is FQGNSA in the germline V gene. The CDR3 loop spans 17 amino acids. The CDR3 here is CASSSGIAVGAAQPQHF. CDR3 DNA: TGTGCCAGCAGCTCCGGTATAGCGGTAGGAGCCGCTCAGCCCCAGCATTTT.

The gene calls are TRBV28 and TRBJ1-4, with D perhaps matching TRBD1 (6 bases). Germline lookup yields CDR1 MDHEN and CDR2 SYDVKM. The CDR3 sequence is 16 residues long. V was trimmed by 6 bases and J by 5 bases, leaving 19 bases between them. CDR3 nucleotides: TGTGCCAGCAGCCACACGACACAGGGTCCCAATGAAAAACTGTTTTTT. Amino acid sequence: CASSHTTQGPNEKLFF.

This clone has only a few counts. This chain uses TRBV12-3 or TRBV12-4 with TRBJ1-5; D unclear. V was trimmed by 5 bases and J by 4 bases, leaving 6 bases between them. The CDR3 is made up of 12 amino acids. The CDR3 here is CASSPINQPQHF. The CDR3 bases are TGTGCCAGCAGTCCCATTAATCAGCCCCAGCATTTT.

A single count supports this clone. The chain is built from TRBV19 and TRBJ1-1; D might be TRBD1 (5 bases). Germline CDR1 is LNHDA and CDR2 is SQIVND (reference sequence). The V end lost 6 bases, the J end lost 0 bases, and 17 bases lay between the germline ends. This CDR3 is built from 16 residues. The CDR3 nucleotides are TGTGCCAGTAGCCCCTGGTGGGGGGATATGAACACTGAAGCTTTCTTT. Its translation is CASSPWWGDMNTEAFF.

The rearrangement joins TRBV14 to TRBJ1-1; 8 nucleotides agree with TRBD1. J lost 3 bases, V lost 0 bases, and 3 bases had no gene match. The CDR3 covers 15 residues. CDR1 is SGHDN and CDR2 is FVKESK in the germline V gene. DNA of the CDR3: TGTGCCAGCAGCCAAGATCCAGGGGGCTACACTGAAGCTTTCTTT. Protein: CASSQDPGGYTEAFF.

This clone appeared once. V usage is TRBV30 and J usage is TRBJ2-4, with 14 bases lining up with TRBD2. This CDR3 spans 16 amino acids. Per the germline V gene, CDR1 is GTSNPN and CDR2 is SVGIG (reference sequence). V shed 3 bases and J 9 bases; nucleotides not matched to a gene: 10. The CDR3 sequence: CAWRTSGGAASGIQYF. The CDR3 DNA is TGTGCCTGGAGGACTAGCGGGGGGGCCGCGTCGGGCATTCAGTACTTC.